What follows are 18 T cell receptor beta chains derived from one specimen sequenced in a study of Graves' ophthalmopathy and Graves' hyperthyroidism. RNA transcripts provided the template for amplifying TCR beta CDR3 regions. RT-PCR was first run with HTBI primers, then multiplex PCR in a second round. TCRdb reprocessed the multiplex PCR reads with MiXCR, giving one entry per CDR3 protein. Among about 1.1 million distinct CDR3 sequences listed, 35% to 40% were seen once. Source material: peripheral blood or thyroid tissue (not recorded which). These receptors all come from an adult man with Graves' hyperthyroidism.

This clonotype was seen once. The chain is built from TRBV7-2 and TRBJ1-3, with a tentative D call TRBD1 (5 bases). Germline-derived CDR1 and CDR2 are SGHTA and FQGNSA. This CDR3 contains 15 residues. Trimming pared 6 bases from V and 4 bases from J, leaving 16 bases between. The CDR3 region has the DNA TGTGCCAGCAGTCTGGGAGGGGCGCGAGGAAACACCATATATTTT. Its translation is CASSLGGARGNTIYF.

The gene calls are TRBV10-3 and TRBJ2-5; 13 nucleotides agree with TRBD2. Germline V gives CDR1 ENHRY, CDR2 SYGVKD. Trimming cost V 6 bases and J 2 bases; bases outside gene matches: 0. There are 14 residues in the CDR3. CDR3 coding DNA: TGTGCCATCAGACTAGCGGGGGGGCAAGAGACCCAGTACTTC. As protein: CAIRLAGGQETQYF.

Concerning this clonotype: A much bigger clone sits one base away, suggesting this may be a read error. The genes are TRBV11-2 and TRBJ1-6, with TRBD1 matching 9 bases. The V segment lost 4 bases and the J segment 0 bases; nucleotides outside the gene matches: 4. The CDR3 sequence is 17 residues long. The germline V gene has CDR1 SGHAT and CDR2 FQNNGV. The CDR3 DNA sequence: TGTGCCAGCAGCTCGGCGACAGGGGGCTCCTATAATTCACCCCTCCACTTT. Translating it yields CASSSATGGSYNSPLHF.

This sequence joins TRBV29-1 and TRBJ1-1, with D possibly TRBD1 on 5 matching bases. Germline V CDR1 and CDR2: SQVTM, ANQGSEA. The V end was cut by 8 bases, the J end by 1 base, with 14 bases between. The CDR3 is made up of 13 amino acids. As DNA, the CDR3 is TGCAGCTTAGATTGGGGGGGGAACACTGAAGCTTTCTTT. Translated: CSLDWGGNTEAFF.

This clonotype came up many times. DNA for the CDR3: TGTGCCATCAGTGAGTCCCGGGACGGAAATTCACCCCTCCACTTT. Translated: CAISESRDGNSPLHF. The V call is TRBV10-3, the J call TRBJ1-6; weak D call: TRBD1 (5 bases). Looked up from germline, CDR1 is ENHRY and CDR2 is SYGVKD. Trimming took off 0 bases at V and 7 bases at J, with 10 bases between the two ends. The CDR3 runs 15 residues.

The chain uses TRBV28 and TRBJ2-7; TRBD2 matches 7 bases. The CDR3 has 17 amino acids. Germline-derived CDR1 and CDR2 are MDHEN and SYDVKM. V lost 6 bases, J lost 3 bases, and 17 bases stayed unmatched. The CDR3 nucleotides read TGTGCCAGCAGGGGAGGGGCCCCCTACAGAAGTCGCTACGAGCAGTACTTC. It encodes CASRGGAPYRSRYEQYF.

The sample holds many counts of this clonotype. The J gene is TRBJ2-5, the V gene TRBV7-8; TRBD1 is a possible D gene (6 bases). The ends were cut back, 5 bases at V and 2 bases at J, with 15 bases in the middle. CDR3 length: 15 residues. In germline, CDR1 is SGHVS, CDR2 FQNEAQ. CDR3 DNA sequence: TGTGCCAGCAGCCGCTACGGACAGCCACAAGAGACCCAGTACTTC. Its protein product is CASSRYGQPQETQYF.

This clonotype was observed at least ten times. The chain employs TRBV7-3 and TRBJ1-1; the D is unclear. The CDR3 contains 15 residues. V was pared by 2 bases and J by 0 bases, with 10 bases between. Germline CDR1 SGHTA, CDR2 FQGTGA. The CDR3 bases are TGTGCCAGCAGCTTAGGTCCGACGATGAACACTGAAGCTTTCTTT. Translation gives CASSLGPTMNTEAFF.

Ten or more counts support this clonotype. The genes are TRBV20-1 and TRBJ2-5; D is unresolved. V lost 5 bases and J 3 bases, leaving 10 bases between the germline ends. Germline lookup yields CDR1 DFQATT and CDR2 SNEGSKA (reference sequence). The CDR3 spans 12 residues. The CDR3 is CSAAAPEETQYF. The CDR3 bases are TGCAGTGCTGCGGCCCCAGAAGAGACCCAGTACTTC.

On this clonotype itself: Possible read error: a much larger clone is one base away. CDR3: CASSLDSGNYERYF. The CDR3 DNA reads as TGTGCCAGCAGCTTAGATTCCGGCAACTACGAGCGGTACTTC. This sequence joins TRBV6-5 and TRBJ2-7; D is uncertain. This CDR3 has 14 amino acids. Germline lookup yields CDR1 MNHEY and CDR2 SVGAGI.

This chain connects TRBV20-1 to TRBJ1-4, with 7 bases aligning to TRBD1. The length of the CDR3 is 14 residues. Germline assignment: CDR1 DFQATT and CDR2 SNEGSKA (reference sequence). Trimming cost V 0 bases and J 13 bases; bases outside gene matches: 11. As DNA, the CDR3 is TGCAGTGCTAGAGATTTCGGGACAGTCGACCGACTGTTTTTT. Protein sequence: CSARDFGTVDRLFF.

Here the CDR3 reads CASSGDSHNEQFF. CDR3 DNA: TGTGCCAGCAGCGGGGACAGCCACAATGAGCAGTTCTTC. The V call is TRBV2, the J call TRBJ2-1; 7 positions agree with TRBD1. The germline V gene encodes CDR1 SNHLY and CDR2 FYNNEI. V shed 6 bases and J 5 bases; nucleotides not matched to a gene: 4. This CDR3 has 13 amino acids.

This clonotype appeared many times. The chain carries TRBV29-1 and TRBJ2-5; 8 bases map to TRBD2. Germline assignment: CDR1 SQVTM and CDR2 ANQGSEA. Germline trimming cut 2 bases from V and 5 bases from J; bases unmatched to any gene: 13. There are 16 residues in the CDR3. CDR3 in DNA: TGCAGCGTTGAACGGGGGGGGGCGAGACCCAAGGAGACCCAGTACTTC. It yields the protein CSVERGGARPKETQYF.

This chain connects TRBV7-2 to TRBJ1-6; 10 bases fit TRBD1. CDR1 is SGHTA, CDR2 FQGNSA, per germline. V was clipped by 3 bases and J by 9 bases; unmatched bases: 5. This CDR3 has 15 residues. The CDR3 protein is CASSFTGDRGSPLHF. In DNA, the CDR3 is TGTGCCAGCAGCTTCACGGGGGACAGGGGTTCACCCCTCCACTTT.

This clonotype was seen many times. The chain's CDR3 is CATSATEDGYTF. DNA of the CDR3: TGTGCCACCAGCGCAACAGAGGATGGCTACACCTTC. The chain carries TRBV15 and TRBJ1-2, with D unresolved. Germline loops: CDR1 LNHNV, CDR2 YYDKDF (reference sequence). The CDR3 totals 12 residues. V dropped 5 bases and J dropped 6 bases, with 10 bases sitting between them. The whole variable domain, remainder taken from reference TRBV15 and TRBJ1-2, is DAMVIQNPRYQVTQFGKPVTLSCSQTLNHNVMYWYQQKSSQAPKLLFHYYDKDFNNEADTPDNFQSRRPNTSFCFLDIRSPGLGDTAMYLCATSATEDGYTFGSGTRLTVV.

This clonotype was counted ten times or more. The chain combines TRBV7-9 with TRBJ2-7; 9 bases agree with TRBD2. This CDR3 spans 14 amino acids. J gave up 2 bases and V 5 bases, and 4 bases lay outside the gene matches. From germline, CDR1 is SEHNR and CDR2 FQNEAQ (reference sequence). CDR3 nucleotides: TGTGCCAGCAGCACGCGCGGGGGGGCCTACGAGCAGTACTTC. Amino acids: CASSTRGGAYEQYF.

This clonotype was counted between two and nine times. V gene TRBV12-3 or TRBV12-4 combines with J gene TRBJ2-5, with D perhaps matching TRBD1 or TRBD2 (5 bases each). This CDR3 region has 15 residues. The V and J ends lost 1 base and 5 bases respectively, with 14 bases between them. The CDR3 loop reads CASSLDLGTVETQYF. The CDR3 DNA sequence: TGTGCCAGCAGTTTAGACCTGGGGACGGTGGAGACCCAGTACTTC.

J is TRBJ1-5 and V is TRBV5-1; D is perhaps TRBD1 (5 bases). V lost 0 bases and J 6 bases, leaving 13 bases between the germline ends. This CDR3 is 15 amino acids long. Germline V CDR1 and CDR2: SGHRS, YFSETQ. Here the CDR3 reads CASSLDDQGGQPQHF. The CDR3 coding sequence is TGCGCCAGCAGCTTGGATGATCAGGGCGGTCAGCCCCAGCATTTT.